This TCR beta chain derives from a study of cytomegalovirus exposure and HLA in healthy donors. At the level of the study: Assignment to the Caucasian-associated ancestry cluster applied to more than 75% of the roughly 420 genotyped donors. General observations from the study: Most CMV-associated TCR beta chains were later found to appear HLA-restricted.

After removal of 0 bases from V and 3 bases from J, the junction contained 4 bases not matched to a gene. Germline V gene data show CDR1 as MGHDK and CDR2 as SYGVNS. The CDR3 runs 15 residues. PCR primers comprised 60 Vbeta and 13 Jbeta primers. Sequencing was performed with immunoSEQ multiplex PCR; in TCRdb, only in-frame clones are kept and a portion is missing. The data contain more than 85,000 clones, roughly two thirds of them singletons. For this clone: Antigen unknown.

This TCR was recovered from a female donor in good health and CMV-seronegative. Sequencing was carried out using PBMCs. J is TRBJ2-5 and V is TRBV25-1, with 7 positions matching TRBD1. DNA for the CDR3: TGTGCCAGCAGTGAATATGGGACAGCGAAAGAGACCCAGTACTTC. Translated: CASSEYGTAKETQYF.